The rows below give T cell receptor beta chains drawn from one sample of a study of response to subunit inactivated influenza vaccine. TCRdb reprocessed the RT-PCR reads with MiXCR, giving one entry per CDR3 protein. The repertoire has more than 550,000 distinct CDR3 sequences, approximately 12% of them found once; the top ten carry more than 8.5%. The sequences come from PBMCs from blood, collected on the day of vaccination. These receptors all come from a man in his fifties who received an inactivated influenza vaccine. The CDR3 runs from the conserved cysteine through the conserved F or W. The D gene is left open where the match is weak. The size entry is marked missing in some rows and otherwise reads once, few, many or a size class.

>TRBJ1-4|NA|once|TRBV5-1
CASSLGPGTTNEKLFF
TGCGCCAGCAGCTTGGGTCCAGGGACTACTAATGAGAAACTGTTTTTT
>TRBJ2-5|TRBD2|NA|TRBV6-5
CASSYLFGAGGETQYF
TGTGCCAGCAGTTACTTATTCGGGGCGGGGGGGGAGACCCAGTACTTC
>TRBJ1-4|NA|few|TRBV28
CASIHDEKLFF
TGTGCCAGCATCCATGATGAAAAACTGTTTTTT
>TRBJ2-2|TRBD2|many|TRBV20-1
CSARDGGLAGGRNTGELFF
TGCAGTGCTAGAGATGGGGGACTAGCGGGGGGAAGGAACACCGGGGAGCTGTTTTTT
>TRBJ2-7|NA|NA|TRBV28
CASSQRAYEQYF
TGTGCCAGCAGCCAAAGGGCCTACGAGCAGTACTTC
>TRBJ1-2|NA|few|TRBV29-1
CSVEFGGGQGYTF
TGCAGCGTTGAATTTGGGGGCGGTCAGGGCTACACCTTC
>TRBJ2-6|NA|NA|TRBV6-4
CASSKSSGSGANVLTF
TGTGCCAGCAGTAAGAGTTCAGGATCTGGGGCCAACGTCCTGACTTTC
>TRBJ2-7|TRBD2|NA|TRBV2
CASRETSGRFYEQYF
TGTGCCAGCAGAGAAACTAGCGGGAGGTTTTACGAGCAGTACTTC
>TRBJ2-5|TRBD1|NA|TRBV7-2
CASSTGTDIRTQYF
TGTGCCAGCAGCACAGGGACAGACATCCGGACCCAGTACTTC
>TRBJ2-3|NA|few|TRBV10-3
CAISESTGGDYTDTQYF
TGTGCCATCAGTGAGTCTACAGGGGGGGACTACACAGATACGCAGTATTTT
>TRBJ2-1|NA|NA|TRBV7-2
CASSLGGVIYNEQCF
TGTGCCAGCAGCTTAGGCGGGGTTATCTACAATGAGCAGTGCTTC
>TRBJ2-7|NA|NA|TRBV5-5
CASGTQTGYYEQYF
TGTGCCAGCGGGACCCAGACGGGGTATTACGAGCAGTACTTC
>TRBJ2-7|TRBD1|few|TRBV5-1
CASSLTGQGNYEQYF
TGCGCCAGCAGCTTGACCGGACAGGGGAACTACGAGCAGTACTTC
>TRBJ2-7|NA|NA|TRBV18
CASSPLAVTYEQYF
TGTGCCAGCTCACCTTTGGCAGTAACCTACGAGCAGTACTTC
>TRBJ2-1|TRBD2|many|TRBV6-2/TRBV6-3
CASSYFNSGGPVDRYNEQFF
TGTGCCAGCAGTTACTTCAATAGCGGGGGACCAGTCGATAGGTACAATGAGCAGTTCTTC
>TRBJ2-2|NA|NA|TRBV15
CATSREAGVPGELFF
TGTGCCACCAGCAGAGAGGCCGGGGTTCCCGGGGAGCTGTTTTTT
>TRBJ2-3|TRBD2|NA|TRBV4-3
CASSQESRTSADTQYF
TGCGCCAGCAGCCAAGAGTCCCGGACTAGTGCAGATACGCAGTATTTT
>TRBJ2-5|NA|few|TRBV5-8
CASSAGFREETQYF
TGTGCCAGCAGCGCCGGTTTCAGGGAAGAGACCCAGTACTTC
>TRBJ2-7|NA|NA|TRBV15
CATSSLNGGEQYF
TGTGCCACCAGCAGTCTTAACGGAGGCGAGCAGTACTTC
>TRBJ2-1|TRBD2|NA|TRBV18
CASSQTVPGLGSYNEQFF
TGTGCCAGCTCTCAAACGGTTCCGGGACTAGGATCCTACAATGAGCAGTTCTTC
>TRBJ2-7|TRBD2|many|TRBV29-1
CSVVGTSGTYEQYF
TGCAGCGTAGTGGGGACTAGCGGCACCTACGAGCAGTACTTC
>TRBJ2-1|TRBD2|few|TRBV20-1
CSARPLTRLAGGSSYNEQFF
TGCAGTGCTAGACCTCTTACGCGGCTAGCGGGAGGTAGCTCCTACAATGAGCAGTTCTTC
>TRBJ1-1|TRBD1|NA|TRBV18
CASSPQGAQGAEAFF
TGTGCCAGCTCACCACAGGGGGCGCAAGGGGCTGAAGCTTTCTTT
>TRBJ2-1|NA|many|TRBV2
CASSEGSYNEQFF
TGTGCCAGCAGTGAAGGCTCCTACAATGAGCAGTTCTTC
>TRBJ2-5|NA|few|TRBV18
CASSPITGAPETQYF
TGTGCCAGCTCACCCATTACCGGGGCCCCGGAGACCCAGTACTTC
>TRBJ2-1|TRBD2|NA|TRBV11-2
CASSLDRSASGRRYNEQFF
TGTGCCAGCAGCTTAGATAGGTCGGCTAGCGGGAGACGATACAATGAGCAGTTCTTC
>TRBJ2-3|NA|few|TRBV20-1
CSAVAMTDTQYF
TGCAGTGCAGTAGCGATGACAGATACGCAGTATTTT
>TRBJ2-1|NA|NA|TRBV24-1
CATSDPGTPTYNEQFF
TGTGCCACCAGTGATCCTGGGACTCCCACGTACAATGAGCAGTTCTTC
>TRBJ1-6|TRBD1|few|TRBV7-2
CASSLGQGSNSPLHF
TGTGCCAGCAGCTTAGGACAGGGGTCCAATTCACCCCTCCACTTT
>TRBJ2-1|NA|few|TRBV19
CASSGPTDYNEQFF
TGTGCCAGTAGTGGCCCGACTGACTACAATGAGCAGTTCTTC
>TRBJ2-7|NA|NA|TRBV5-1
CASSRGSAYEQYF
TGCGCCAGCAGCCGGGGTTCCGCCTACGAGCAGTACTTC
>TRBJ1-1|NA|NA|TRBV12-3/TRBV12-4
CASRQPGSPAFF
TGTGCCAGCAGACAACCAGGGTCTCCAGCTTTCTTT
>TRBJ2-1|TRBD2|few|TRBV27
CASSLGLGQFQEQFF
TGTGCCAGCAGTTTAGGACTAGGTCAGTTCCAGGAGCAGTTCTTC
>TRBJ1-5|NA|few|TRBV7-2
CASSLARNQPQHF
TGTGCCAGCAGCTTAGCGCGAAATCAGCCCCAGCATTTT
>TRBJ2-2|NA|many|TRBV29-1
CSVLGEGTGELFF
TGCAGCGTCTTAGGGGAAGGCACCGGGGAGCTGTTTTTT
>TRBJ1-2|TRBD1|many|TRBV9
CASSPGTGGVYGYTF
TGTGCCAGCAGCCCTGGGACAGGGGGTGTTTATGGCTACACCTTC
>TRBJ2-3|NA|once|TRBV6-2/TRBV6-3
CASSYGILTTDTQYF
TGTGCCAGCAGTTACGGGATCCTAACCACAGATACGCAGTATTTT
>TRBJ2-5|NA|NA|TRBV9
CASSGTTETQYF
TGTGCCAGCTCGGGAACTACAGAGACCCAGTACTTC
>TRBJ2-1|TRBD2|many|TRBV12-3/TRBV12-4
CASRVMAGGPGVFF
TGTGCCAGCAGAGTTATGGCGGGGGGGCCTGGAGTGTTCTTC
>TRBJ2-3|TRBD2|few|TRBV5-7
CASSSSTIAGERDTQYF
TGTGCCAGCAGCTCGTCGACTATAGCGGGGGAGCGGGATACGCAGTATTTT
>TRBJ1-5|NA|many|TRBV11-2
CASSLDRGGPQHF
TGTGCCAGCAGCTTAGATCGGGGTGGGCCCCAGCATTTT